This paragraph covers one T cell receptor beta chain sequence. Cohort 3 recovered donors had two negative PCRs, clearance, or symptom resolution. The germline CDR1 and CDR2 sequences are MGHDK and SYGVNS. With 9 bases clipped from V and 1 base from J, the junction kept 4 bases outside the gene matches. The CDR3 has 14 amino acids. Clones were sequenced by immunoSEQ multiplex PCR, and TCRdb holds only the in-frame ones, with some missing. The table has around 290,000 clones, 89% seen once. This specimen comes from a study of blood T cell repertoires in COVID-19. On the study more broadly: The United States, Italy and Spain were the sources of the acute and convalescent COVID-19 samples. PBMCs, B-cell-depleted T cells, or T cells were the source of the cDNA or gDNA that made up the material.

Sequencing was done on a sample of PBMCs or T cells enriched from blood (not recorded which). The V and J genes are TRBV25-1 and TRBJ2-1; TRBD2 matches at 9 bases. This receptor was identified in a middle-aged woman who had recovered from COVID-19. CDR3 loop: CASSTSGSYNEQFF. The CDR3 bases are TGTGCCAGTTCGACTAGCGGATCCTACAATGAGCAGTTCTTC. The full variable domain, rest sourced from reference TRBV25-1 and TRBJ2-1, is EADIYQTPRYLVIGTGKKITLECSQTMGHDKMYWYQQDPGMELHLIHYSYGVNSTEKGDLSSESTVSRIRTEHFPLTLESARPSHTSQYLCASSTSGSYNEQFFGPGTRLTVL.